Listed here are 2 T cell receptor beta chains from one sample, sequenced in a study of blood T cells in healthy people across ages (dated by TCRdb to the mid-2010s). Library preparation was by 5' RACE. The run used an Illumina HiSeq 2500. A second 7 to 11 cycle PCR used a sample-barcoded 5' primer and a J-beta primer mix. TCRdb redid the processing of the public reads, applying fastp at Q25 and MiXCR, and retained in-frame beta chains. CDR3 protein sequences are deduplicated, and each keeps its most common genes and DNA. The sample contains about 680,000 distinct CDR3 sequences, 49% of them found a single time. The leading ten clones occupy 30% to 35% of the sample. Sequenced: blood. The receptors shown here come from a woman aged 60-75 years in good health.

This clonotype came up many times. The CDR3 DNA is TGTGCCAGCAGCCGTGGACAGGGGGAAGAGACCCAGTACTTC. As protein: CASSRGQGEETQYF. The chain joins TRBV11-1 to TRBJ2-5; 10 bases fit TRBD1. With 5 bases clipped from V and 3 bases from J, the junction kept 3 bases outside the gene matches. The CDR3 length is 14 residues. The germline V gene encodes CDR1 SGHAT and CDR2 FQDESV (reference sequence).

Points on this clonotype: This sequence may be a read error, since a much larger clone differs from it by one base. The rearrangement uses TRBV3-1 and TRBJ2-4; D call uncertain. CDR3 length equals 15 residues. CDR1 is LGHDT and CDR2 is YNNKEL in the germline V gene (reference sequence). The V end lost 1 base, the J end lost 13 bases, and 20 bases lay between the germline ends. The CDR3 sequence is CASSQVTPRGEEQYF. DNA for the CDR3: TGTGCCAGCAGCCAAGTCACCCCCCGTGGAGAAGAGCAGTACTTC.